The T cell receptor beta chain under discussion was sequenced for a study of blood T cell repertoires in COVID-19. Study information: The United States, Italy and Spain supplied acute and convalescent COVID-19 samples. T cells, B-cell-depleted T cells, or PBMCs supplied cDNA or gDNA.

Assignments of participants to cohorts depended upon their own reported clinical history. Either two negative PCRs, clearance, or symptom resolution qualified Cohort 3 donors as recovered. Germline CDR1 KGHSH, CDR2 LQKENI. V was clipped by 6 bases and J by 4 bases; unmatched bases: 12. CDR3 length: 17 residues. TCRdb's copy holds only in-frame clones and misses some; the assay was immunoSEQ multiplex PCR. The table includes 170,000 or so clones, 60% to 80% detected once. The sequence was collected from a woman aged 45-65 years who had recovered from COVID-19. Sample: PBMCs or T cells enriched from blood (not recorded which). The J gene is TRBJ2-2, the V gene TRBV18; 9 bases match TRBD2. DNA for the CDR3: TGTGCCAGCTCCCTCCCCGGGACTAGCTACGGCACCGGGGAGCTGTTTTTT. This translates into CASSLPGTSYGTGELFF. The complete variable domain, with remaining parts taken from reference TRBV18 and TRBJ2-2, reads NAGVMQNPRHLVRRRGQEARLRCSPMKGHSHVYWYRQLPEEGLKFMVYLQKENIIDESGMPKERFSAEFPKEGPSILRIQQVVRGDSAAYFCASSLPGTSYGTGELFFGEGSRLTVL.